This T cell receptor beta chain appears in the sequencing data of a study of molecular identifiers for immune sequencing clone quantification. Study-wide context: In the replicates, RNA derived from roughly 20,000 or 100,000 naive CD8 cells was divided into five parts, and four were sequenced.

Libraries of bulk TCR were made by previously described methods (with listed TCR primers). Each CDR3 protein is one row after TCRdb ran MiXCR on the PCR reads. The sample has around 300,000 distinct CDR3 sequences, 24% seen once. In regard to this clonotype: This may be a read error, as it is one base from a much larger clone.

The sequence was collected from a human donor in good health. Some libraries in this study had Jurkat cell RNA spiked in. Sequenced input: naive CD8+ T cells from blood, with Jurkat cell RNA spiked in. Regarding subset: FACS-sorted CD8+CD4-CCR7+CD45RA+ naive T cells.

CDR3 loop: CASSQGSNIGNTIYF. The CDR3 nucleotides are TGTGCCAGCAGCCAAGGCAGTAATATTGGAAACACCATATATTTT. V usage is TRBV4-2 and J usage is TRBJ1-3; D is undetermined. Trimming pared 1 base from V and 3 bases from J, leaving 10 bases between. The germline CDR1 and CDR2 sequences are LGHNA and YNFKEQ. The length of the CDR3 is 15 residues.